This TCR beta chain was captured by sequencing in a study of shared clonotypes between healthy human individuals. Using immunoSEQ multiplex PCR, the repertoire was profiled, and TCRdb retains in-frame clones only, with some absent. Counted here are about 710,000 clones, approximately 73% occurring once; the ten biggest clones make up 1.5% to 2%. In germline, CDR1 is SGHRS, CDR2 YFSETQ. This CDR3 contains 13 residues. Deletions cut 5 bases from V and 6 bases from J, with 15 bases between. This chain links TRBV5-1 with TRBJ2-7; D may correspond to TRBD1 or TRBD2 (5 bases each). This receptor was taken from a young woman in good health. Input material: memory CD4+ T cells sorted from blood. As to subset: CD45RA-negative fraction. The CDR3 region has the DNA TGCGCCAGCAGTCACAGTGGGGGTGGCGAGCAGTACTTC. Amino acid sequence: CASSHSGGGEQYF.